Sequencing of this T cell receptor (beta chain) was carried out in a study of identical twins. Study-wide points: When twins shared out-of-frame alpha sequences, those sequences had excess low generation probability.

The CDR3 spans 14 residues. The trim removed 5 bases at V and 8 bases at J, leaving 4 bases unmatched. Germline V CDR1 and CDR2: SGHNT, YENEEA. This clonotype was seen more than once but under ten times. Its antigen remains unidentified. TCRdb re-analysed the 5' RACE reads in MiXCR, keeping a single row per CDR3 protein. The profile shows 420,000 or so distinct CDR3 sequences, 18% of them singletons. Sequencing was done on a sample of naive T cells sorted from blood. The chain recombines TRBV11-3 with TRBJ2-1; the match to TRBD2 covers 12 bases. The receptor comes from a man aged 50 to 59 in good health. The DNA for the CDR3 is TGTGCCAGCAGCCCTGGACTAGCGGGGTATGAGCAGTTCTTC. Translation gives CASSPGLAGYEQFF.